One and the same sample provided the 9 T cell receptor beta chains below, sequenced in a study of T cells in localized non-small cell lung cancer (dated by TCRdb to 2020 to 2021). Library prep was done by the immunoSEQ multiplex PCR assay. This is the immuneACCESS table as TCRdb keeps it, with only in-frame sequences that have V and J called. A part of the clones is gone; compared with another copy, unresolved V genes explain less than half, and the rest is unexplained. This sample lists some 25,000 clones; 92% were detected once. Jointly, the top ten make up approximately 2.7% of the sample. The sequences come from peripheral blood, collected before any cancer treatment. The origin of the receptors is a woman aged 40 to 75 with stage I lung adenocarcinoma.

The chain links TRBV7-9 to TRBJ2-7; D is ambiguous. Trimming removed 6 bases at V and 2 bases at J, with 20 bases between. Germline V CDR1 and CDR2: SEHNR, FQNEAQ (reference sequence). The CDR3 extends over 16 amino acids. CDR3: CASSFIPKGGPYEQYF. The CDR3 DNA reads TGTGCCAGCAGTTTCATCCCAAAGGGCGGCCCCTACGAGCAGTACTTC.

In nucleotides, the CDR3 is TGTGCCAGCTCACCACCGGGGAGGCACGAGCAGTACTTC. Translating it yields CASSPPGRHEQYF. V gene TRBV18 combines with J gene TRBJ2-7; possibly TRBD2 for D (6 bases). CDR1 and CDR2 from the germline V gene are KGHSH and LQKENI. The length of the CDR3 is 13 residues. The V and J ends lost 0 bases and 5 bases respectively, with 8 bases between them.

The CDR3 region is CASSLLAGGAFF. CDR3 sequence (DNA): TGTGCCAGCAGTTTACTGGCGGGAGGAGCTTTCTTT. The chain couples TRBV28 to TRBJ1-1; D is unclear. Trimming shortened V by 2 bases and J by 10 bases, and 11 bases separated the two germline ends. The CDR3 is 12 amino acids. The germline gives CDR1 MDHEN, CDR2 SYDVKM.

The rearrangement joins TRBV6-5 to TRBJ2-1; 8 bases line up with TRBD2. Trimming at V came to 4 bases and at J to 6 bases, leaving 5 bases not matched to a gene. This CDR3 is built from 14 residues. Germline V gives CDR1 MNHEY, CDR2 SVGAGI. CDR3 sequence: CASSLREGGNEQFF. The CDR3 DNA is TGTGCCAGCAGTTTACGGGAGGGGGGCAATGAGCAGTTCTTC.

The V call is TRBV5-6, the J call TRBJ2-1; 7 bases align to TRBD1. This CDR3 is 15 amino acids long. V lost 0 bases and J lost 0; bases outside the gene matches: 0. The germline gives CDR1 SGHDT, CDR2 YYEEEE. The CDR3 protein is CASSLGTGSYNEQFF. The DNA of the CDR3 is TGTGCCAGCAGCTTGGGGACAGGCTCCTACAATGAGCAGTTCTTC.

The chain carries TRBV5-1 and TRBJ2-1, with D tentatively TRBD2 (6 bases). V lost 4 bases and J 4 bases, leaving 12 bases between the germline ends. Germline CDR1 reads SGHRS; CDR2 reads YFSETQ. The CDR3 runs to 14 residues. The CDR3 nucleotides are TGCGCCAGCAGCAAGGAGGGCCGGTACAATGAGCAGTTCTTC. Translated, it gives CASSKEGRYNEQFF.

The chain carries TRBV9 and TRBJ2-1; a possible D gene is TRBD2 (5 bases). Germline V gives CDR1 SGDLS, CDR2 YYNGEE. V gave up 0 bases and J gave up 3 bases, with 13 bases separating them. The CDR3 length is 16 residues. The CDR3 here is CASSVAVRAIYNEQFF. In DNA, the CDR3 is TGTGCCAGCAGCGTAGCTGTGAGGGCAATCTACAATGAGCAGTTCTTC.

The CDR3 region is CASSLGGPGNTIYF. CDR3 DNA sequence: TGCGCCAGCAGCTTGGGGGGGCCCGGGAACACCATATATTTT. The V call is TRBV5-1, the J call TRBJ1-3; a weak D match, TRBD1 (6 bases). Germline lookup yields CDR1 SGHRS and CDR2 YFSETQ. Trimming cost V 0 bases and J 7 bases, with 11 bases left between them. This CDR3 region has 14 residues.

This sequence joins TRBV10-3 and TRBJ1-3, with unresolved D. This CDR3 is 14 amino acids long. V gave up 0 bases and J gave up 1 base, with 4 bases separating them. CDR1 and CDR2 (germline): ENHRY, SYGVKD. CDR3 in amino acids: CAISESRSGNTIYF. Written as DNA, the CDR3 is TGTGCCATCAGTGAGTCGAGGTCTGGAAACACCATATATTTT.